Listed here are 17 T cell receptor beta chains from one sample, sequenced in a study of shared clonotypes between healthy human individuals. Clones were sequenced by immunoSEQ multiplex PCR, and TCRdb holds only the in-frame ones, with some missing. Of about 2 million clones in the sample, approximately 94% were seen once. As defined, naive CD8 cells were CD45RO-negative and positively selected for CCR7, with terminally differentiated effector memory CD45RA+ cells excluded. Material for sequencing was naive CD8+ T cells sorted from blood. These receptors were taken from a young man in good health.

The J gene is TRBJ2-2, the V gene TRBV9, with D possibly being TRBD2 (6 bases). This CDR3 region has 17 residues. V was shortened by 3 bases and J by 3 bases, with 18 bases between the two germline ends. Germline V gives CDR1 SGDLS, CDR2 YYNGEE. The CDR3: CASSGLGGVLDTGELFF. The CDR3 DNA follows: TGTGCCAGCAGCGGCCTAGGAGGGGTCTTGGACACCGGGGAGCTGTTTTTT.

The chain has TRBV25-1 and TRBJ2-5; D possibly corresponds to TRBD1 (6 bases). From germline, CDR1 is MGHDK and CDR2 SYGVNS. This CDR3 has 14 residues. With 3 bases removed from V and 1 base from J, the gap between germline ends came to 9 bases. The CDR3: CASSDIGGQETQYF. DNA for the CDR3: TGTGCCAGCAGTGACATAGGGGGCCAAGAGACCCAGTACTTC.

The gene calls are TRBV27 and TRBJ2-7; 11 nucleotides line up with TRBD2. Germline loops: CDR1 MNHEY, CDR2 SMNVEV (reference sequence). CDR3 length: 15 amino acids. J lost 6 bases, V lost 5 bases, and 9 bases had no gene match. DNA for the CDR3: TGTGCCAGCAGTCTACTAGCGGGGGTCGCTATCGAGCAGTACTTC. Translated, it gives CASSLLAGVAIEQYF.

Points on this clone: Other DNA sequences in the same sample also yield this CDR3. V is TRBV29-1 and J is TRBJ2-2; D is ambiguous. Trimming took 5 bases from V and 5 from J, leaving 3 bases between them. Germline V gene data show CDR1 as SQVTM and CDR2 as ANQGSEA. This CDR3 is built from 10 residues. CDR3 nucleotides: TGCAGCGTTTCGACCGGGGAGCTGTTTTTT. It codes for CSVSTGELFF.

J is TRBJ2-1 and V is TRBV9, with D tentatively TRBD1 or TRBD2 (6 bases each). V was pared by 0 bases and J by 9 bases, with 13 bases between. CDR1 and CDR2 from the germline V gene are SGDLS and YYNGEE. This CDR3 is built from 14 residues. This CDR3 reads CASSVGGGLGEQFF. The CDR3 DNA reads TGTGCCAGCAGCGTAGGTGGGGGGCTAGGTGAGCAGTTCTTC.

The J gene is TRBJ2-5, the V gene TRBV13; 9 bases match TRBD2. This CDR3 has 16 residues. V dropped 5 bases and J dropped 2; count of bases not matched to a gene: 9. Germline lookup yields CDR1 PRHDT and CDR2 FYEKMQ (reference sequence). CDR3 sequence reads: CASSAAGSGGQETQYF. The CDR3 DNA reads TGTGCCAGCAGCGCCGCGGGGAGCGGGGGGCAAGAGACCCAGTACTTC.

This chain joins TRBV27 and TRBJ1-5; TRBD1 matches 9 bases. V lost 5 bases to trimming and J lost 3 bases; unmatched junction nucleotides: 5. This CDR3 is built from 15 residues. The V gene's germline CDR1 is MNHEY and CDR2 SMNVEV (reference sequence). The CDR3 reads CASSAGTGPNQPQHF. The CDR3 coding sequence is TGTGCCAGCAGTGCCGGGACAGGGCCCAATCAGCCCCAGCATTTT.

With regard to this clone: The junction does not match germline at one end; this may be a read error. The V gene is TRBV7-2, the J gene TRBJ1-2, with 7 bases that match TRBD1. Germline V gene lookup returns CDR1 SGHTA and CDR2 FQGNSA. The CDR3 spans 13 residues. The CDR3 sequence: CASKGALNHGYTF. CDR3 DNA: TGTGCGAGCAAGGGGGCCCTTAACCATGGCTACACCTTC.

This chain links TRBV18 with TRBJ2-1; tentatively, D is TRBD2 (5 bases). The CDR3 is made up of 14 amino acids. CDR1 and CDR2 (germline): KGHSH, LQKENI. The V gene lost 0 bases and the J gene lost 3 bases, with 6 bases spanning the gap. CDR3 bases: TGTGCCAGCTCACCACCGGACTTCTACAATGAGCAGTTCTTC. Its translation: CASSPPDFYNEQFF.

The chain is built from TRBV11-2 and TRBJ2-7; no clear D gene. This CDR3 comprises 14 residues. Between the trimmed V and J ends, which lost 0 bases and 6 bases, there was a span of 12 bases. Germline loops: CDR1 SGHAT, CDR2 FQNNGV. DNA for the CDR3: TGTGCCAGCAGCTTAGATCCCGGTTTACGCGAGCAGTACTTC. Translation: CASSLDPGLREQYF.

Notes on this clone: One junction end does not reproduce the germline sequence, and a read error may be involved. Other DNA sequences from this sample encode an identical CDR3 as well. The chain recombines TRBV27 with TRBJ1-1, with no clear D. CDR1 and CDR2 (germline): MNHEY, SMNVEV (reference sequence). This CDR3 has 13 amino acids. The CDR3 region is CASSLSRNTEAFF. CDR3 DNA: TGTGCCAGCAGTCTATCAAGGAACACTGAAGCTTTCTTT.

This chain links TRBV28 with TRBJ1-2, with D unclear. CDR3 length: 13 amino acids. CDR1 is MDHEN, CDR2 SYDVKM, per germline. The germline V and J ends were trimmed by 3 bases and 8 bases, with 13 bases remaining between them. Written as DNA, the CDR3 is TGTGCCAGCAGTTTGATGATGAGGGAGGGCTACACCTTC. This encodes CASSLMMREGYTF.

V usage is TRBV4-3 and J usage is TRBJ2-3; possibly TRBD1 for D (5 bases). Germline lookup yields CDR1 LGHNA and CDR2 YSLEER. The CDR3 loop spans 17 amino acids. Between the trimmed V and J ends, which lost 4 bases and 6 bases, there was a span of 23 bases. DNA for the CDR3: TGCGCCAGCAGCCCAACCGCCGGCACTTGGACAAGGGATACGCAGTATTTT. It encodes CASSPTAGTWTRDTQYF.

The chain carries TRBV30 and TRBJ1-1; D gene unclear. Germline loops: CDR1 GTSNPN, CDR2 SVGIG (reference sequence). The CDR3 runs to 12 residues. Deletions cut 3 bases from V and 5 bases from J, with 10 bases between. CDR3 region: CAWSPSYTEAFF. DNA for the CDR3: TGTGCCTGGAGCCCTTCCTATACTGAAGCTTTCTTT.

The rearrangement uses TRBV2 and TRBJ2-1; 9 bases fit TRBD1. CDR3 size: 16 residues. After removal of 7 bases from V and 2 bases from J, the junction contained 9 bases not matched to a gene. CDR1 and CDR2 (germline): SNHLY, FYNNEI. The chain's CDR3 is CASTDGGTGTYNEQFF. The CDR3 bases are TGTGCCAGCACCGATGGAGGGACAGGGACCTACAATGAGCAGTTCTTC.

The CDR3 nucleotides are TGTGCCAGCAGTTACAATTTGAACACTGAAGCTTTCTTT. Amino acid sequence: CASSYNLNTEAFF. The chain employs TRBV2 and TRBJ1-1; D gene uncertain. The germline V gene encodes CDR1 SNHLY and CDR2 FYNNEI. The CDR3 sequence is 13 residues long. Trimming stripped 5 bases from V and 0 bases from J, with 7 bases between.

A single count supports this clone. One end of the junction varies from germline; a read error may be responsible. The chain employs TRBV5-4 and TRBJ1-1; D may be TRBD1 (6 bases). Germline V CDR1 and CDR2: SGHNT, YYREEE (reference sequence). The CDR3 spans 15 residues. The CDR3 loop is CASSQGQQLNTEASF. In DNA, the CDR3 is TGTGCCAGCAGCCAAGGACAGCAATTAAACACTGAAGCTTCCTTT.